One sample yielded the 31 T cell receptor beta chains listed below, sequenced in a study of shared clonotypes between healthy human individuals. Libraries were prepared by immunoSEQ multiplex PCR; TCRdb keeps only in-frame clonotypes and omits some of them. The table includes a few hundred thousand clones, about 70% detected once. Sequencing used memory CD4+ T cells sorted from blood. Subset denoted: CD45RA-negative fraction. The origin of the receptors is a young man in good health.

This rearrangement joins TRBV7-9 to TRBJ2-6; possibly TRBD2 for D (5 bases). CDR1 is SEHNR, CDR2 FQNEAQ, per germline (reference sequence). The germline V and J ends were trimmed by 1 base and 4 bases, with 11 bases remaining between them. This CDR3 comprises 16 residues. The DNA of the CDR3 is TGTGCCAGCAGCTTAGTCCGGGGAACAGGGGCCAACGTCCTGACTTTC. This codes for CASSLVRGTGANVLTF.

This clone was seen only once. CDR3 sequence: CASSLLGLQETQYF. The CDR3, as DNA: TGTGCCAGCAGCTTGCTAGGACTACAAGAGACCCAGTACTTC. This rearrangement joins TRBV5-6 to TRBJ2-5; TRBD2 might be the D (6 bases). The CDR3 loop spans 14 amino acids. From germline, CDR1 is SGHDT and CDR2 YYEEEE. V gave up 1 base and J gave up 2 bases, with 9 bases separating them.

This clone was recorded at least ten times. The V and J genes are TRBV7-2 and TRBJ2-2, with 9 positions matching TRBD2. The CDR3 spans 15 residues. V lost 4 bases, J lost 5 bases, and 5 bases stayed unmatched. Germline CDR1 reads SGHTA; CDR2 reads FQGNSA. The CDR3 DNA reads TGTGCCAGCAGCTCTAGCGGGATACGTACCGGGGAGCTGTTTTTT. Its protein product is CASSSSGIRTGELFF.

The rearrangement uses TRBV5-1 and TRBJ1-4, with a weak D call TRBD1 (5 bases). Germline V gene sequence: CDR1 SGHRS, CDR2 YFSETQ. The CDR3 spans 15 residues. V was clipped by 4 bases and J by 3 bases, with 13 bases between them. Written as DNA, the CDR3 is TGCGCCAGCAGCCTAAGGGGTATGGCTAATGAAAAACTGTTTTTT. Its translation: CASSLRGMANEKLFF.

The table lists this clone with a few counts. This chain joins TRBV10-3 and TRBJ2-5; 9 positions agree with TRBD2. Per the germline V gene, CDR1 is ENHRY and CDR2 is SYGVKD. V trimming: 6 bases; J trimming: 4 bases; junction bases outside the gene matches: 9. The CDR3 totals 15 residues. CDR3 region: CAIRPGLAIGETQYF. The CDR3 DNA follows: TGTGCCATCAGACCGGGACTAGCTATCGGAGAGACCCAGTACTTC.

V and J are TRBV7-9 and TRBJ1-2; D unresolved. Germline V gene data show CDR1 as SEHNR and CDR2 as FQNEAQ (reference sequence). Trimming removed 7 bases from V and 7 bases from J, with 16 bases in between. The CDR3 extends over 13 amino acids. The CDR3 sequence: CASTIRTSFGYTF. CDR3 sequence (DNA): TGTGCCAGCACCATCCGGACCTCATTTGGCTACACCTTC.

This chain links TRBV6-5 with TRBJ1-3; the D is unclear. Germline CDR1 and CDR2: MNHEY and SVGAGI. The CDR3 covers 13 residues. V gave up 2 bases and J gave up 4 bases, with 6 bases separating them. CDR3 region: CASSYGQGNTIYF. DNA for the CDR3: TGTGCCAGCAGTTACGGGCAGGGAAACACCATATATTTT.

The CDR3, as DNA: TGTGCCAGCAGCTTAACAGAGCGTGGAGGCTACACCTTC. Translating it yields CASSLTERGGYTF. V gene TRBV7-9 combines with J gene TRBJ1-2; D gene ambiguous. The germline V gene encodes CDR1 SEHNR and CDR2 FQNEAQ (reference sequence). The CDR3 has 13 residues. V dropped 2 bases and J dropped 8 bases, with 12 bases sitting between them.

The chain carries TRBV7-6 and TRBJ2-5; possible D gene TRBD2, 6 bases. Germline CDR1 SGHVS, CDR2 FNYEAQ. Deletions cut 1 base from V and 5 bases from J, with 17 bases between. This CDR3 has 16 amino acids. The CDR3: CASSLVAGNGGETQYF. In nucleotides, the CDR3 is TGTGCCAGCAGCTTAGTCGCGGGAAACGGAGGGGAGACCCAGTACTTC.

This chain joins TRBV28 and TRBJ2-4; weak D call: TRBD2 (5 bases). Germline loops: CDR1 MDHEN, CDR2 SYDVKM. This CDR3 is 15 amino acids long. Trimming removed 3 bases from V and 8 bases from J, with 17 bases in between. The CDR3 nucleotides are TGTGCCAGCAGTTTGAAGATTCCGGGAACTGACATTCAGTACTTC. Encoded protein: CASSLKIPGTDIQYF.

This clone has more than one count but fewer than ten. The chain's CDR3 is CASSELGRGLLGTEAFF. The CDR3, as DNA: TGCGCCAGCAGTGAGTTGGGGAGGGGGCTATTAGGCACTGAAGCTTTCTTT. The chain combines TRBV10-1 with TRBJ1-1; 7 positions agree with TRBD1. Unmatched junction bases numbered 12, after V lost 1 base and J lost 4 bases. This CDR3 is built from 17 residues. Germline lookup yields CDR1 WNHNN and CDR2 SYGVQD (reference sequence).

The chain couples TRBV5-1 to TRBJ2-2; D gene uncertain. V shed 2 bases and J shed 6 bases, with 14 bases lying between them. The CDR3 spans 15 residues. Germline-derived CDR1 and CDR2 are SGHRS and YFSETQ. This CDR3 is CASSFQELGPGELFF. CDR3 DNA sequence: TGCGCCAGCAGCTTCCAAGAGCTAGGGCCCGGGGAGCTGTTTTTT. The full variable domain, rest sourced from reference TRBV5-1 and TRBJ2-2, is KAGVTQTPRYLIKTRGQQVTLSCSPISGHRSVSWYQQTPGQGLQFLFEYFSETQRNKGNFPGRFSGRQFSNSRSEMNVSTLELGDSALYLCASSFQELGPGELFFGEGSRLTVL.

This clone was detected a few times. The CDR3 protein is CASSHPRRGNIQYF. DNA of the CDR3: TGTGCCAGCAGCCATCCCCGGCGGGGGAACATTCAGTACTTC. The genes are TRBV7-2 and TRBJ2-4, with TRBD2 identical over 7 bases. Germline V gene sequence: CDR1 SGHTA, CDR2 FQGNSA. The V and J ends lost 5 bases and 7 bases, in that order; junction bases with no gene match: 8. This CDR3 is built from 14 residues.

This clone was picked up a small number of times. This sequence joins TRBV28 and TRBJ1-2; D not certain. The germline gives CDR1 MDHEN, CDR2 SYDVKM. This CDR3 region has 14 residues. Trimming shortened V by 2 bases and J by 8 bases, and 15 bases separated the two germline ends. The DNA of the CDR3 is TGTGCCAGCAGTTTAGCCGCGCAGGAAGAAGGCTACACCTTC. This translates into CASSLAAQEEGYTF.

V gene TRBV25-1 combines with J gene TRBJ2-4, with 7 bases lining up with TRBD2. CDR3 length equals 14 residues. The junction had 4 bases not matched to a gene; V was cut back by 2 bases and J by 6 bases. Germline CDR1 and CDR2: MGHDK and SYGVNS. CDR3 loop: CASSEPGRVNIQYF. The CDR3 DNA is TGTGCCAGCAGTGAACCAGGGAGGGTAAACATTCAGTACTTC.

The gene calls are TRBV28 and TRBJ1-1; D unresolved. V lost 3 bases and J lost 6, with 17 bases in between. CDR3 length: 15 amino acids. Looked up from germline, CDR1 is MDHEN and CDR2 is SYDVKM. The CDR3 coding sequence is TGTGCCAGCAGTTTGGCACGTTCACACAACGCTGAAGCTTTCTTT. Protein sequence: CASSLARSHNAEAFF. The full variable domain, in which reference TRBV28 and TRBJ1-1 provide the parts outside the CDR3, is DVKVTQSSRYLVKRTGEKVFLECVQDMDHENMFWYRQDPGLGLRLIYFSYDVKMKEKGDIPEGYSVSREKKERFSLILESASTNQTSMYLCASSLARSHNAEAFFGQGTRLTVV.

This clone appeared a few times. This chain joins TRBV28 and TRBJ2-5, with a possible D match to TRBD1 (6 bases). CDR3 length: 17 residues. The germline CDR1 and CDR2 sequences are MDHEN and SYDVKM. V lost 3 bases to trimming and J lost 2 bases, with 19 bases between them. In DNA, the CDR3 is TGTGCCAGCAGTTTCGACCCTGGGGGCGGAGCGCAAGAGACCCAGTACTTC. This gives the protein CASSFDPGGGAQETQYF.

The chain has TRBV7-8 and TRBJ1-4; no firm D call. CDR1 SGHVS and CDR2 FQNEAQ come from the germline V gene. Trimming took off 3 bases at V and 4 bases at J, with 9 bases between the two ends. This CDR3 has 14 residues. CDR3 sequence reads: CASSLSGNNEKLFF. The DNA of the CDR3 is TGTGCCAGCAGCTTGTCGGGAAATAATGAAAAACTGTTTTTT.

The J gene is TRBJ2-6, the V gene TRBV27; 8 bases are a match to TRBD2. Per the germline V gene, CDR1 is MNHEY and CDR2 is SMNVEV (reference sequence). Losses at the gene ends were 0 bases for V and 1 base for J; bases not matched to a gene: 2. CDR3 size: 17 residues. The CDR3 DNA reads TGTGCCAGCAGTTTATCCCGGGGGGGGTCTGGGGCCAACGTCCTGACTTTC. Translating it yields CASSLSRGGSGANVLTF. Filled out from reference TRBV27 and TRBJ2-6, the complete variable domain reads EAQVTQNPRYLITVTGKKLTVTCSQNMNHEYMSWYRQDPGLGLRQIYYSMNVEVTDKGDVPEGYKVSRKEKRNFPLILESPSPNQTSLYFCASSLSRGGSGANVLTFGAGSRLTVL.

This clone was seen once. The chain combines TRBV10-2 with TRBJ2-3; D is perhaps TRBD1 or TRBD2 (5 bases each). The germline V gene has CDR1 WSHSY and CDR2 SAAADI. V lost 6 bases and J lost 0, with 13 bases in between. The CDR3 spans 15 residues. CDR3 in DNA: TGCGCCAGCAGCGATGGGGGATGGAGCACAGATACGCAGTATTTT. It translates to CASSDGGWSTDTQYF.

The V gene is TRBV30, the J gene TRBJ1-3; D gene uncertain. The germline V gene encodes CDR1 GTSNPN and CDR2 SVGIG (reference sequence). Trimming pared 5 bases from V and 2 bases from J, leaving 4 bases between. The CDR3 extends over 11 amino acids. The DNA for the CDR3 is TGTGCCTGGGCCCCTGGAAACACCATATATTTT. It specifies CAWAPGNTIYF.

The chain employs TRBV30 and TRBJ1-5, with 8 bases lining up with TRBD1. CDR3 length: 16 amino acids. With V trimmed by 3 bases and J by 4 bases, 11 bases remained unmatched. Germline V gene data show CDR1 as GTSNPN and CDR2 as SVGIG (reference sequence). The CDR3 nucleotides are TGTGCCTGGAGGGAAACAGGGGGTCCGACGAATCAGCCCCAGCATTTT. Its translation is CAWRETGGPTNQPQHF.

This clone appeared a single time. This chain joins TRBV19 and TRBJ1-1; possible D gene TRBD1, 5 bases. Germline lookup yields CDR1 LNHDA and CDR2 SQIVND (reference sequence). The CDR3 totals 14 residues. V was shortened by 6 bases and J by 3 bases, with 14 bases between the two germline ends. Written as DNA, the CDR3 is TGTGCCAGTAGAAAACAGGAACCTTACACTGAAGCTTTCTTT. Translating it yields CASRKQEPYTEAFF.

This clone was observed many times. This chain joins TRBV29-1 and TRBJ2-5; the D is unclear. This CDR3 is 13 amino acids long. V was pared by 8 bases and J by 5 bases, with 18 bases between. CDR1 and CDR2 from the germline V gene are SQVTM and ANQGSEA. The CDR3 region is CSPGGTAAETQYF. The CDR3, as DNA: TGCAGCCCTGGTGGTACGGCGGCGGAGACCCAGTACTTC.

The rearrangement uses TRBV7-9 and TRBJ1-5; a possible D gene is TRBD1 (6 bases). V was shortened by 4 bases and J by 2 bases, with 9 bases between the two germline ends. Germline CDR1 reads SEHNR; CDR2 reads FQNEAQ (reference sequence). The CDR3 is 14 residues long. In DNA, the CDR3 is TGTGCCAGCAGCTCTTCAGGGGGCAATCAGCCCCAGCATTTT. Amino acid sequence: CASSSSGGNQPQHF.

This clone was detected only a few times. The chain carries TRBV28 and TRBJ2-2; D may match TRBD1 or TRBD2 (5 bases each). Looked up from germline, CDR1 is MDHEN and CDR2 is SYDVKM. The germline V and J ends were trimmed by 11 bases and 9 bases, with 25 bases remaining between them. There are 15 residues in the CDR3. The DNA for the CDR3 is TGTGCCTCCTCAATCCCGGTGGGGGTCCAAAGGGAGCTGTTTTTT. Residues: CASSIPVGVQRELFF.

The rearrangement joins TRBV10-2 to TRBJ2-3; tentative D call: TRBD1 (9 bases). This CDR3 is 15 amino acids long. Trimming took off 3 bases at V and 14 bases at J, with 24 bases between the two ends. CDR1 and CDR2 (germline): WSHSY, SAAADI. The CDR3 sequence: CASSEGTGFLAGVYF. The CDR3 DNA reads as TGCGCCAGCAGTGAAGGGACAGGGTTCCTAGCGGGTGTGTATTTT.

This sequence joins TRBV6-6 and TRBJ1-1; D unclear. This CDR3 has 15 amino acids. CDR1 and CDR2 from the germline V gene are MNHNY and SVGAGI (reference sequence). Trimming left V 0 bases short and J 8 bases short, with 16 bases between. Here the CDR3 DNA reads TGTGCCAGCAGTTACTCGAGTCCGTCTTGGACGGAAGCTTTCTTT. Translation: CASSYSSPSWTEAFF.

In its sample, this clone was seen many times. The V call is TRBV18, the J call TRBJ2-2; D is uncertain. The V and J ends lost 4 bases and 1 base respectively, with 4 bases between them. CDR1 KGHSH and CDR2 LQKENI come from the germline V gene. CDR3 size: 13 residues. The CDR3 DNA sequence: TGTGCCAGCTCACTGAAGAACACCGGGGAGCTGTTTTTT. Protein sequence: CASSLKNTGELFF.

The CDR3 bases are TGTGCCAGCAGCTCTAGTACGGAGCTGTTTTTT. Translated, it gives CASSSSTELFF. This sequence joins TRBV11-2 and TRBJ2-2; no definite D call. V was shortened by 4 bases and J by 10 bases, with 7 bases between the two germline ends. Looked up from germline, CDR1 is SGHAT and CDR2 is FQNNGV. This CDR3 contains 11 residues.

The chain recombines TRBV5-1 with TRBJ2-7, with D possibly TRBD2 on 6 matching bases. Per germline, CDR1 SGHRS and CDR2 YFSETQ. V lost 0 bases to trimming and J lost 3 bases, with 13 bases between them. The CDR3 runs 15 residues. Written as DNA, the CDR3 is TGCGCCAGCAGCTTGGAAGGGGCGGGAATCTACGAGCAGTACTTC. Translated, it gives CASSLEGAGIYEQYF.